The clone carrying this T cell receptor (beta chain) was detected many times. The target antigen is unknown. The sample originates from a study of liver allograft versus peripheral blood T cells. About the study: Hepatic allograft T cell receptor repertoires were evaluated relative to those present in recipients' peripheral blood. Study-level points and caveats: Liver allograft and peripheral blood T cell receptor repertoires reportedly differed.

TCRdb reprocessed the reads with MiXCR, giving one entry per CDR3 protein. The profile shows around 13,000 distinct CDR3 sequences, approximately 30% of them singletons. Germline V gene sequence: CDR1 SQVTM, CDR2 ANQGSEA. J lost 1 base, V lost 6 bases, and 2 bases had no gene match. The CDR3 loop spans 13 amino acids. The TCR was taken from a human patient who had a liver transplant. T cells may partly derive from the graft donor. The rearrangement joins TRBV29-1 to TRBJ2-1; TRBD2 matches 8 bases. In nucleotides, the CDR3 is TGCAGCGTATCGGGGGGGTCCTACAATGAGCAGTTCTTC. Its translation is CSVSGGSYNEQFF.